This is a list of T cell receptor beta chains from one sample in a study of Graves' ophthalmopathy and Graves' hyperthyroidism. One entry per CDR3 protein results from TCRdb running MiXCR on the multiplex PCR reads. The table has about 590,000 distinct CDR3 sequences, roughly 39% seen once. The material sequenced was peripheral blood or thyroid tissue (not recorded which). These receptors came from an adult man with Graves' hyperthyroidism. CDR3s include the opening cysteine and the closing phenylalanine or tryptophan. Fields, in order: clone size, V gene, D gene, J gene, CDR3 DNA, CDR3 protein. A D gene is named only where the DNA matches it firmly. Part of the rows lack a size; the others show once, few, many or a class for expanded clones.

clone size: -
V gene: TRBV19
D gene: TRBD1
J gene: TRBJ1-6
CDR3 DNA: TGTGCCAGTACCCCGGGACAGGCTATTTCACCCCTCCACTTT
CDR3 protein: CASTPGQAISPLHF

clone size: many
V gene: TRBV6-6
D gene: TRBD1
J gene: TRBJ2-5
CDR3 DNA: TGTGCCAGCAGAGGGACAGGGACAGAGACCCAGTACTTC
CDR3 protein: CASRGTGTETQYF

clone size: -
V gene: TRBV6-1
D gene: -
J gene: TRBJ1-6
CDR3 DNA: TGTGCCAGCAGTGCCTACCTGAGCTCCTATAATTCACCCCTCCACTTT
CDR3 protein: CASSAYLSSYNSPLHF

clone size: many
V gene: TRBV6-5
D gene: -
J gene: TRBJ1-2
CDR3 DNA: TGTGCCACCGGACAGAACTATGGCTACACCTTC
CDR3 protein: CATGQNYGYTF

clone size: once
V gene: TRBV12-3/TRBV12-4
D gene: -
J gene: TRBJ1-4
CDR3 DNA: -
CDR3 protein: CASNEWGSNQPQHFGTNEKLFF

clone size: many
V gene: TRBV28
D gene: TRBD1
J gene: TRBJ2-7
CDR3 DNA: TGTGCCAGCAGTTTAGGGACAGGGGTGGACGAGCAGTACTTC
CDR3 protein: CASSLGTGVDEQYF

clone size: many
V gene: TRBV5-1
D gene: -
J gene: TRBJ1-1
CDR3 DNA: TGCGCCAGCAGCTCGACCCGGGACACGAACACTGAAGCTTTCTTT
CDR3 protein: CASSSTRDTNTEAFF

clone size: once
V gene: TRBV7-3
D gene: -
J gene: TRBJ2-5
CDR3 DNA: TGTGCCAGCAGCTTAAGTGGGGGACCCCAGGGGACCCAGTACTTC
CDR3 protein: CASSLSGGPQGTQYF

clone size: -
V gene: TRBV29-1
D gene: TRBD1
J gene: TRBJ2-5
CDR3 DNA: TGCAGCGTTGAAGAACAGGGGGCTCAAGAGACCCAGTACTTC
CDR3 protein: CSVEEQGAQETQYF

clone size: many
V gene: TRBV29-1
D gene: -
J gene: TRBJ2-2
CDR3 DNA: TGCAGCGTCCTTGCTGGGACAACGAACACCGGGGAGCTGTTTTTT
CDR3 protein: CSVLAGTTNTGELFF

clone size: -
V gene: TRBV10-3
D gene: -
J gene: TRBJ1-2
CDR3 DNA: TGTGCCACCATCGGACGGAACTATGGCTACACCTTC
CDR3 protein: CATIGRNYGYTF

clone size: -
V gene: TRBV5-1
D gene: TRBD1
J gene: TRBJ2-6
CDR3 DNA: TGCGCCAGCAGCTTAACCGGGACAGGGGGCGCGGGGGCCAACGTCCTGACTTTC
CDR3 protein: CASSLTGTGGAGANVLTF

clone size: -
V gene: TRBV5-1
D gene: TRBD1
J gene: TRBJ2-5
CDR3 DNA: TGCGCCAGCAGCCCGGGACAGAGAAGAGAGGCCCAGTACTTC
CDR3 protein: CASSPGQRREAQYF

clone size: -
V gene: TRBV7-2
D gene: -
J gene: TRBJ1-5
CDR3 DNA: TGTGCCAGCAGCTTAGGGGCGGGCTGGGAGACCCAGCATTTT
CDR3 protein: CASSLGAGWETQHF

clone size: few
V gene: TRBV2
D gene: TRBD2
J gene: TRBJ2-2
CDR3 DNA: TGTGCCAGCAGTCCACTACTAGCGGGTCTCACCGGGGAGCTGTTTTTT
CDR3 protein: CASSPLLAGLTGELFF

clone size: few
V gene: TRBV7-9
D gene: TRBD2
J gene: TRBJ2-1
CDR3 DNA: TGTGCCAGCAGCTCGCCTGGTGGGAGGGCAAGTGAGCAGTTCTTC
CDR3 protein: CASSSPGGRASEQFF

clone size: few
V gene: TRBV6-2/TRBV6-3
D gene: TRBD1
J gene: TRBJ1-1
CDR3 DNA: TGTGCCAGCAGACCGGGACAGTCGAACACTGAAGCTTTCTTT
CDR3 protein: CASRPGQSNTEAFF

clone size: -
V gene: TRBV12-3/TRBV12-4
D gene: -
J gene: TRBJ1-3
CDR3 DNA: TGTGCCAGCAGTGCGACCAGGGGTTCTTACTATGGCCACACCATATATTTT
CDR3 protein: CASSATRGSYYGHTIYF

clone size: once
V gene: TRBV9
D gene: TRBD2
J gene: TRBJ2-7
CDR3 DNA: TGTGCCAGCAGCGGGCTTAGCGGGGAGCAGTACTTC
CDR3 protein: CASSGLSGEQYF

clone size: -
V gene: TRBV10-3
D gene: -
J gene: TRBJ1-2
CDR3 DNA: TGTGCCATCAGTGTAACAGGGACCAACTATGGCTACACCTTC
CDR3 protein: CAISVTGTNYGYTF

clone size: -
V gene: TRBV2
D gene: -
J gene: TRBJ2-5
CDR3 DNA: TGTGCCAGCAGTGGGGCCCAGTACTTC
CDR3 protein: CASSGAQYF

clone size: -
V gene: TRBV2
D gene: -
J gene: TRBJ2-6
CDR3 DNA: TGTGCCAGCAAGGGAAGGGGAGGCACTGGGGCCAACGTCCTGACTTTC
CDR3 protein: CASKGRGGTGANVLTF

clone size: -
V gene: TRBV25-1
D gene: -
J gene: TRBJ1-2
CDR3 DNA: TGTGCCAGCGTTGACCCCCATGGCTATGGCTACACCTTC
CDR3 protein: CASVDPHGYGYTF

clone size: once
V gene: TRBV12-3/TRBV12-4
D gene: -
J gene: TRBJ1-6
CDR3 DNA: TGTGCCAGCAGTTTGGGACGTCTAAATTCACCCCTCCACTTT
CDR3 protein: CASSLGRLNSPLHF

clone size: -
V gene: TRBV29-1
D gene: TRBD1
J gene: TRBJ1-5
CDR3 DNA: TGCAGCGTCGCGTCCGGGGACAGGGGTAGTGGTGAGCAGCCCCAGCATTTT
CDR3 protein: CSVASGDRGSGEQPQHF

clone size: many
V gene: TRBV6-1
D gene: -
J gene: TRBJ1-4
CDR3 DNA: TGTGCCAGCAGTGAATGGGGTGAAAAACTGTTTTTT
CDR3 protein: CASSEWGEKLFF

clone size: few
V gene: TRBV29-1
D gene: -
J gene: TRBJ1-1
CDR3 DNA: TGCAGCGTTGAAGAAGCTTTCTTT
CDR3 protein: CSVEEAFF

clone size: -
V gene: TRBV20-1
D gene: TRBD2
J gene: TRBJ2-7
CDR3 DNA: TGCAGTGCGCACGGACTAGCGGACGGCGCCTACGAGCAGTACTTC
CDR3 protein: CSAHGLADGAYEQYF

clone size: few
V gene: TRBV12-3/TRBV12-4
D gene: TRBD1
J gene: TRBJ2-2
CDR3 DNA: TGTGCCAGCAGTTTTCCCCGGGGACAGGTGAAAACCGGGGAGCTGTTTTTT
CDR3 protein: CASSFPRGQVKTGELFF

clone size: many
V gene: TRBV2
D gene: TRBD1
J gene: TRBJ2-2
CDR3 DNA: TGTGCCAGACAGGGGGCGTTTACCGGGGAGCTGTTTTTT
CDR3 protein: CARQGAFTGELFF

clone size: many
V gene: TRBV15
D gene: -
J gene: TRBJ1-1
CDR3 DNA: TGTGCCACCAGCAGAGGGGAGGGGTTCCCTACTGAAGCTTTCTTT
CDR3 protein: CATSRGEGFPTEAFF

clone size: few
V gene: TRBV5-8
D gene: -
J gene: TRBJ2-6
CDR3 DNA: TGTGCCAGCTCGGGGGCTGGGGCCAACGTCCTGACTTTC
CDR3 protein: CASSGAGANVLTF

clone size: -
V gene: TRBV7-9
D gene: -
J gene: TRBJ2-1
CDR3 DNA: TGTGCCAGCATCCCCGAGGATAGACATGAGCAGTTCTTC
CDR3 protein: CASIPEDRHEQFF

clone size: -
V gene: TRBV5-8
D gene: TRBD2
J gene: TRBJ2-5
CDR3 DNA: TGTGCCAGCAGCTGGACTAGCGGGACCCAAGAGACCCAGTACTTC
CDR3 protein: CASSWTSGTQETQYF

clone size: few
V gene: TRBV9
D gene: -
J gene: TRBJ1-5
CDR3 DNA: TGTGCCAGCAACCGCGGGAATCAGCCCCAGCATTTT
CDR3 protein: CASNRGNQPQHF

clone size: once
V gene: TRBV7-9
D gene: TRBD1
J gene: TRBJ1-1
CDR3 DNA: TGTGCCAGCAGCTCCGGCTCCGGGACAGGGAGTCACACTGAAGCTTTCTTT
CDR3 protein: CASSSGSGTGSHTEAFF

clone size: -
V gene: TRBV24-1
D gene: -
J gene: TRBJ1-1
CDR3 DNA: TGTGCCACGACCCCGGCGGGAAGAACTGAAGCTTTCTTT
CDR3 protein: CATTPAGRTEAFF

clone size: many
V gene: TRBV29-1
D gene: -
J gene: TRBJ1-4
CDR3 DNA: TGCAGCGTGCAACAGGAGAATAATGAAAAACTGTTTTTT
CDR3 protein: CSVQQENNEKLFF

clone size: -
V gene: TRBV19
D gene: -
J gene: TRBJ1-3
CDR3 DNA: TGTGCCAGTAGTATGGGGACCTCAATCGCCGGAAACACCATATATTTT
CDR3 protein: CASSMGTSIAGNTIYF

clone size: few
V gene: TRBV2
D gene: TRBD2
J gene: TRBJ2-3
CDR3 DNA: TGTGCCAGCGAGGGAGAGCGGGGGGGCGGCACAGATACGCAGTATTTT
CDR3 protein: CASEGERGGGTDTQYF

clone size: -
V gene: TRBV25-1
D gene: -
J gene: TRBJ1-6
CDR3 DNA: TGTGCCAGCGGAAAGGACAGCCCCAGGGATTCACCCCTCCACTTT
CDR3 protein: CASGKDSPRDSPLHF

clone size: many
V gene: TRBV28
D gene: -
J gene: TRBJ2-7
CDR3 DNA: TGTGCCAGCAGCCTTAGACTCCTCCACGAGCAGTACTTC
CDR3 protein: CASSLRLLHEQYF

clone size: many
V gene: TRBV7-3
D gene: -
J gene: TRBJ1-1
CDR3 DNA: TGTGCCAGCAGCTTAATGGCAGGGCCGAATGTTGAAGCTTTCTTT
CDR3 protein: CASSLMAGPNVEAFF

clone size: many
V gene: TRBV9
D gene: -
J gene: TRBJ2-5
CDR3 DNA: TGTGCCAGCAGCGTAGGGGGCGGGGAGACCCAGTACTTC
CDR3 protein: CASSVGGGETQYF

clone size: many
V gene: TRBV2
D gene: -
J gene: TRBJ2-7
CDR3 DNA: TGTGCCAGCCGCGGGCAGGCGGCCTCCTACGAGCAGTACTTC
CDR3 protein: CASRGQAASYEQYF

clone size: -
V gene: TRBV24-1
D gene: -
J gene: TRBJ2-7
CDR3 DNA: TGTGCCACCAGTGACCCGGCCCAGGAAAACGAGCAGTACTTC
CDR3 protein: CATSDPAQENEQYF

clone size: -
V gene: TRBV5-1
D gene: TRBD1
J gene: TRBJ1-2
CDR3 DNA: TGCGCCAGCAGCTATACAACCGGGACAGGTCTTAATGGCTACACCTTC
CDR3 protein: CASSYTTGTGLNGYTF

clone size: few
V gene: TRBV5-1
D gene: -
J gene: TRBJ2-7
CDR3 DNA: TGCGCCAGCAGTTTGGATGGGTACTACGAGCAGTACTTC
CDR3 protein: CASSLDGYYEQYF

clone size: many
V gene: TRBV7-8
D gene: -
J gene: TRBJ2-2
CDR3 DNA: TGTGCCAGCAGCCAGGCGGGGCTCCCAGCCGGGGAGCTGTTTTTT
CDR3 protein: CASSQAGLPAGELFF

clone size: many
V gene: TRBV12-3/TRBV12-4
D gene: -
J gene: TRBJ2-2
CDR3 DNA: TGTGCCAGCAGTTTTAACCTAGCATCGAACACCGGGGAGCTGTTTTTT
CDR3 protein: CASSFNLASNTGELFF

clone size: -
V gene: TRBV6-6
D gene: -
J gene: TRBJ1-6
CDR3 DNA: TGTGCCAGCAGGGCAGGGGTGAATTCACCCCTCCACTTT
CDR3 protein: CASRAGVNSPLHF

clone size: many
V gene: TRBV7-6
D gene: -
J gene: TRBJ2-5
CDR3 DNA: TGTGCCAGCAGCTTAAATCGGGGTTCAAAGCCAGAGACCCAGTACTTC
CDR3 protein: CASSLNRGSKPETQYF

clone size: many
V gene: TRBV10-3
D gene: TRBD1
J gene: TRBJ1-1
CDR3 DNA: TGTGCCATCAGTGAGTCAACAGGGGTGGACACTGAAGCTTTCTTT
CDR3 protein: CAISESTGVDTEAFF

clone size: -
V gene: TRBV6-5
D gene: -
J gene: TRBJ1-5
CDR3 DNA: TGTGCCAGCAGTCGCGGGATTAGCAATCAGCCCCAGCATTTT
CDR3 protein: CASSRGISNQPQHF

clone size: -
V gene: TRBV7-9
D gene: TRBD1
J gene: TRBJ1-6
CDR3 DNA: TGTGCCAGCAGCTTCGAGGGGGACAGGGTCGGTTCACCCCTCCACTTT
CDR3 protein: CASSFEGDRVGSPLHF

clone size: many
V gene: TRBV24-1
D gene: -
J gene: TRBJ2-6
CDR3 DNA: TGTGCCACCAGTGATTTTGACCCGGACTCTGGGGCCAACGTCCTGACTTTC
CDR3 protein: CATSDFDPDSGANVLTF

clone size: many
V gene: TRBV12-3/TRBV12-4
D gene: TRBD1
J gene: TRBJ2-5
CDR3 DNA: TGTGCCAGCTCCGGGACAGGGGGCCGGGAGACCCAGTACTTC
CDR3 protein: CASSGTGGRETQYF

clone size: many
V gene: TRBV5-6
D gene: -
J gene: TRBJ2-5
CDR3 DNA: TGTGCCAGCAGCTATGAGGGAGAGTACCAAGAGACCCAGTACTTC
CDR3 protein: CASSYEGEYQETQYF